This T cell receptor beta chain stems from a study of T cells after posttransplantation cyclophosphamide. TCRdb's copy holds only in-frame clones and misses some; the assay was immunoSEQ multiplex PCR. The sample holds around 7,000 clones, and no clone turns up only once. Busulfan-fludarabine conditioning, marrow transplant, and cyclophosphamide on days +3 and +4 were administered. This clone was seen many times. The antigen is unknown. Findings and limits, study-wide: After PTCy, TRB diversity resembled that of CNI/methotrexate controls.

Here the sequenced sample was PBMCs, taken after an allogeneic stem cell transplant with post-transplant cyclophosphamide. This clonotype originated in a male patient aged 25-45 years who received an allogeneic stem cell transplant from an unrelated donor, was CMV-positive, and had acute and chronic GVHD. A subset of T cells may come from the graft donor.

CDR3 sequence: CASNPSGQDEAFF. The CDR3 nucleotides are TGTGCCAGCAACCCTTCCGGACAGGATGAAGCTTTCTTT. V and J are TRBV7-9 and TRBJ1-1; 7 nucleotides agree with TRBD1. CDR1 and CDR2 from the germline V gene are SEHNR and FQNEAQ (reference sequence). Losses at the gene ends were 7 bases for V and 7 bases for J; bases not matched to a gene: 9. This CDR3 is built from 13 residues.